The 26 T cell receptor beta chains reported below all come from one sample, sequenced in a study of cytomegalovirus exposure and HLA in healthy donors. The PCR employed 60 Vbeta primers together with 13 Jbeta primers. Libraries were prepared by immunoSEQ multiplex PCR; TCRdb keeps only in-frame clonotypes and omits some of them. The table records more than 100,000 clones, around 65% of them present only once. The source material was PBMCs. These receptors originate from a man between 18 and 35 years old in good health and CMV-seronegative.

The rearrangement joins TRBV10-3 to TRBJ2-5; a weak D match, TRBD1 (5 bases). CDR1 ENHRY and CDR2 SYGVKD come from the germline V gene. This CDR3 has 16 residues. V was clipped by 2 bases and J by 2 bases, with 15 bases between them. Here the CDR3 DNA reads TGTGCCATCAGTGAGACCTTAGGGGCGGAACAAGAGACCCAGTACTTC. Encoded protein: CAISETLGAEQETQYF.

This chain links TRBV15 with TRBJ2-5; the D is unclear. Germline V gene lookup returns CDR1 LNHNV and CDR2 YYDKDF (reference sequence). The CDR3 totals 13 residues. Trimming removed 8 bases at V and 4 bases at J, with 14 bases between. The CDR3 sequence is CATVPLGGETQYF. In DNA form, the CDR3 reads TGTGCCACCGTACCCCTCGGTGGAGAGACCCAGTACTTC. The full variable domain, completed using reference TRBV15 and TRBJ2-5, is DAMVIQNPRYQVTQFGKPVTLSCSQTLNHNVMYWYQQKSSQAPKLLFHYYDKDFNNEADTPDNFQSRRPNTSFCFLDIRSPGLGDTAMYLCATVPLGGETQYFGPGTRLLVL.

The chain carries TRBV9 and TRBJ2-3, with 11 bases aligning to TRBD1. V lost 1 base and J lost 4; bases outside the gene matches: 17. The V gene's germline CDR1 is SGDLS and CDR2 YYNGEE. The CDR3 consists of 20 residues. CDR3 nucleotide sequence: TGTGCCAGCAGCGTATCTCTTCATCGCGGACAGGGGGCACCCCCAGATACGCAGTATTTT. Translation gives CASSVSLHRGQGAPPDTQYF.

This chain connects TRBV7-9 to TRBJ2-7; no reliable D call. The CDR3 is 12 amino acids. The ends were cut back, 4 bases at V and 1 base at J, with 5 bases in the middle. Germline CDR1 is SEHNR and CDR2 is FQNEAQ (reference sequence). CDR3 DNA: TGTGCCAGCAGCTCCCCTTCCTACGAGCAGTACTTC. Its protein is CASSSPSYEQYF.

This clone has a handful of counts. This rearrangement joins TRBV4-1 to TRBJ2-7, with D possibly matching TRBD1 (5 bases). This CDR3 has 13 residues. Trimming left V 0 bases short and J 6 bases short, with 9 bases between. The V gene's germline CDR1 is MGHRA and CDR2 YSYEKL. This CDR3 reads CASSQEWGGEQYF. The CDR3, as DNA: TGCGCCAGCAGCCAAGAATGGGGCGGCGAGCAGTACTTC.

In its sample, this clone was seen a few times. This chain links TRBV6-6 with TRBJ2-1; TRBD2 matches at 15 bases. The CDR3 has 14 residues. Germline lookup yields CDR1 MNHNY and CDR2 SVGAGI (reference sequence). The trim removed 7 bases at V and 16 bases at J, leaving 11 bases unmatched. The CDR3 DNA is TGTGCCAGCACCCCCGGACTAGCGGGGGGGCCTTATTTCTTC. Translating it yields CASTPGLAGGPYFF.

For the CDR3, the DNA is TGTGCCAGCAGAGGGACAGGGTACCATCAGCCCCAGCATTTT. Its translation: CASRGTGYHQPQHF. The genes are TRBV2 and TRBJ1-5; TRBD1 agrees at 9 bases. Germline lookup yields CDR1 SNHLY and CDR2 FYNNEI. J gave up 5 bases and V 6 bases, and 5 bases lay outside the gene matches. The CDR3 is 14 residues long.

This chain links TRBV2 with TRBJ2-5, with TRBD1 matching over 10 bases. V dropped 6 bases and J dropped 5; count of bases not matched to a gene: 6. CDR3 length equals 14 residues. Germline loops: CDR1 SNHLY, CDR2 FYNNEI. CDR3 amino acids: CASRGGQGWETQYF. The CDR3 nucleotides are TGTGCCAGCAGGGGGGGACAGGGGTGGGAGACCCAGTACTTC.

The J gene is TRBJ2-5, the V gene TRBV10-2; the D gene is possibly TRBD2 (8 bases). CDR1 WSHSY and CDR2 SAAADI come from the germline V gene. The V end was cut by 9 bases, the J end by 4 bases, with 21 bases between. This CDR3 has 15 amino acids. CDR3 region: CASYRTSRGGETQYF. The CDR3 coding sequence is TGCGCCAGTTACCGGACTAGCAGGGGGGGAGAGACCCAGTACTTC.

V usage is TRBV4-1 and J usage is TRBJ1-2, with 9 bases aligning to TRBD1. The CDR3 runs to 17 residues. The ends lost 3 bases at V and 6 bases at J; junction bases unmatched: 14. Germline values: CDR1 MGHRA, CDR2 YSYEKL. The CDR3 loop is CASSHLDPGQGGDGYTF. The CDR3 nucleotides are TGCGCCAGCAGCCACCTAGACCCGGGACAGGGCGGGGATGGCTACACCTTC.

This rearrangement joins TRBV7-8 to TRBJ2-3; 7 bases align to TRBD2. This CDR3 comprises 18 residues. Germline V gene sequence: CDR1 SGHVS, CDR2 FQNEAQ. Unmatched junction bases numbered 17, after V lost 4 bases and J lost 4 bases. The CDR3 nucleotides are TGTGCCAGCAGCTCTCGGAGCCCACGGGAGGCAGCGGCAGATACGCAGTATTTT. This translates into CASSSRSPREAAADTQYF.

This clone was seen a few times. This sequence joins TRBV28 and TRBJ2-7, with 10 positions matching TRBD1. The V gene's germline CDR1 is MDHEN and CDR2 SYDVKM. V dropped 5 bases and J dropped 1; count of bases not matched to a gene: 5. The CDR3 is 15 residues long. CDR3: CASSPRQGASYEQYF. CDR3 DNA: TGTGCCAGCAGTCCGCGACAGGGGGCTTCCTACGAGCAGTACTTC.

This clone has a handful of counts. The rearrangement links TRBV5-1 to TRBJ2-4, with D tentatively TRBD2 (5 bases). Germline V gene data show CDR1 as SGHRS and CDR2 as YFSETQ. V was trimmed by 5 bases and J by 8 bases, leaving 11 bases between them. The CDR3 runs 12 residues. The CDR3 is CASSRGKDIQYF. In nucleotides, the CDR3 is TGCGCCAGCAGTAGAGGGAAAGACATTCAGTACTTC.

The chain carries TRBV9 and TRBJ2-1; 10 positions match TRBD2. This CDR3 has 17 amino acids. With 2 bases clipped from V and 4 bases from J, the junction kept 9 bases outside the gene matches. Germline-derived CDR1 and CDR2 are SGDLS and YYNGEE. The CDR3 loop is CASSVTSTSGVYNEQFF. As DNA, the CDR3 is TGTGCCAGCAGCGTCACCTCTACTAGCGGGGTTTACAATGAGCAGTTCTTC.

This chain connects TRBV6-5 to TRBJ1-1; a possible D gene is TRBD1 (6 bases). The V end lost 7 bases, the J end lost 1 base, and 10 bases lay between the germline ends. CDR1 MNHEY and CDR2 SVGAGI come from the germline V gene. This CDR3 is built from 13 residues. CDR3 bases: TGTGCCAGCAACCCGACAGGGAACACTGAAGCTTTCTTT. Amino acid sequence: CASNPTGNTEAFF.

The chain combines TRBV19 with TRBJ2-6; D gene uncertain. CDR1 is LNHDA and CDR2 is SQIVND in the germline V gene (reference sequence). The V gene lost 9 bases and the J gene lost 0 bases, with 3 bases spanning the gap. The CDR3 spans 12 residues. CDR3 in amino acids: CASLSGANVLTF. CDR3 nucleotide sequence: TGTGCCAGCCTCTCTGGGGCCAACGTCCTGACTTTC.

In the case of this clone: This sample also contains other DNA sequences that code for the same CDR3. The gene calls are TRBV5-1 and TRBJ2-5; 7 bases match TRBD1. With V trimmed by 0 bases and J by 5 bases, 4 bases remained unmatched. The CDR3 sequence is 14 residues long. CDR1 and CDR2 from the germline V gene are SGHRS and YFSETQ. The CDR3 coding sequence is TGCGCCAGCAGCTTGGAGGGGGCTGGGGAGACCCAGTACTTC. It translates to CASSLEGAGETQYF.

The J gene is TRBJ2-5, the V gene TRBV6-5; the match to TRBD1 covers 9 bases. Germline values: CDR1 MNHEY, CDR2 SVGAGI. V gave up 6 bases and J gave up 11 bases; unmatched junction bases: 7. The length of the CDR3 is 12 residues. CDR3 nucleotides: TGTGCCAGCAGCCGACAGGGGGAACGGCAGTACTTC. It is translated as CASSRQGERQYF.

The V and J genes are TRBV9 and TRBJ2-3, with D possibly matching TRBD2 (5 bases). Trimming took off 4 bases at V and 2 bases at J, with 20 bases between the two ends. Germline assignment: CDR1 SGDLS and CDR2 YYNGEE. There are 17 residues in the CDR3. CDR3 in amino acids: CASSPDGRVGLTDTQYF. The CDR3, as DNA: TGTGCCAGCAGCCCAGATGGGCGGGTCGGCCTCACAGATACGCAGTATTTT.

This clone was seen once. The rearrangement links TRBV10-3 to TRBJ2-3; 11 nucleotides line up with TRBD2. The CDR3 spans 16 residues. Trimming at V came to 6 bases and at J to 5 bases, leaving 10 bases not matched to a gene. The V gene's germline CDR1 is ENHRY and CDR2 SYGVKD. Here the CDR3 reads CAIRESLAGGRDTQYF. The CDR3 DNA follows: TGTGCCATCAGAGAGAGTTTAGCGGGAGGGAGAGATACGCAGTATTTT.

J is TRBJ1-2 and V is TRBV6-5, with D uncertain. The CDR3 length is 14 residues. V was pared by 5 bases and J by 8 bases, with 18 bases between. CDR1 is MNHEY, CDR2 SVGAGI, per germline. CDR3 amino acids: CASSAGPGSPGYTF. The CDR3 bases are TGTGCCAGCAGTGCTGGGCCTGGCTCACCCGGCTACACCTTC.

CDR3 coding DNA: TGCGCCAGCACCGCGACGGGGAAGGGAGGTGAAAAACTGTTTTTT. Its protein product is CASTATGKGGEKLFF. The chain is built from TRBV5-1 and TRBJ1-4; D gene uncertain. CDR3 size: 15 residues. Trimming shortened V by 6 bases and J by 7 bases, and 19 bases separated the two germline ends. Germline loops: CDR1 SGHRS, CDR2 YFSETQ.

The chain couples TRBV27 to TRBJ1-1; possible D gene TRBD1, 6 bases. Germline-derived CDR1 and CDR2 are MNHEY and SMNVEV (reference sequence). CDR3 size: 19 residues. V was shortened by 2 bases and J by 1 base, with 23 bases between the two germline ends. The CDR3 DNA sequence: TGTGCCAGCAGTTTACGGTCGGGGGGGCAGGGGACCCCGAACACTGAAGCTTTCTTT. Translating it yields CASSLRSGGQGTPNTEAFF.

About this clone: At one end the junction does not follow the germline gene, possibly because of a read error. The same CDR3 also results from other DNA sequences found in this sample. The genes are TRBV15 and TRBJ1-2; 9 bases agree with TRBD1. The CDR3 is 14 amino acids. Germline CDR1 reads LNHNV; CDR2 reads YYDKDF (reference sequence). The CDR3 DNA sequence: TGCGCCACCAGCAGAGTGGGACAGGGACGTGGCTACACCTTC. Its protein is CATSRVGQGRGYTF.

J is TRBJ1-1 and V is TRBV6-6; 8 bases agree with TRBD1. Per germline, CDR1 MNHNY and CDR2 SVGAGI (reference sequence). This CDR3 has 12 residues. The J segment lost 8 bases and the V segment lost 6 bases, leaving 5 bases of the junction unmatched. The CDR3 DNA reads as TGTGCCAGCAGAGGCCGGGACAGGGAAGCTTTCTTT. This gives the protein CASRGRDREAFF.

The rearrangement uses TRBV5-4 and TRBJ1-2; TRBD1 is a possible D gene (5 bases). Trimming left V 5 bases short and J 5 bases short, with 25 bases between. The length of the CDR3 is 17 residues. Germline CDR1 reads SGHNT; CDR2 reads YYREEE (reference sequence). As DNA, the CDR3 is TGTGCCAGCAGACACAAGGGGTCTTCGCCCCAACTATATGGCTACACCTTC. Translation gives CASRHKGSSPQLYGYTF.